The entry below gives a single T cell receptor beta chain sequence along with its context. This record belongs to a study of blood T cell repertoires in COVID-19. The repertoire was sequenced with immunoSEQ multiplex PCR; TCRdb's copy has only in-frame clones and lacks some. The table records roughly 150,000 clones, 65% to 85% of them present only once. CDR1 and CDR2 from the germline V gene are SEHNR and FQNEAQ (reference sequence). V was cut by 5 bases and J by 8 bases, with 12 bases left in between. The CDR3 extends over 12 amino acids. This TCR was recovered from a woman older than 75 with active or convalescent COVID-19. V usage is TRBV7-9 and J usage is TRBJ1-1; the D gene is possibly TRBD1 (6 bases). Sequenced: peripheral blood. The CDR3 protein is CASSPGHREAFF. In DNA form, the CDR3 reads TGTGCCAGCAGCCCGGGACACCGAGAAGCTTTCTTT.